The 19 T cell receptor beta chains presented below share a single source sample, sequenced in a study of Graves' ophthalmopathy and Graves' hyperthyroidism listed by TCRdb under 2018. Sequencing was performed on an Illumina HiSeq 2000. For repertoire sequencing, TCR beta CDR3 regions were amplified from RNA transcripts. A first-round RT-PCR used HTBI primers with the Qiagen OneStep RT-PCR kit, followed by a second-round multiplex PCR, size selection and purification. The raw public data were reprocessed by TCRdb itself: fastp quality trimming at Q25, MiXCR clonotype calling, in-frame beta chains only. Each entry is one CDR3 protein sequence, shown with its most common DNA and genes. The sample has about 170,000 distinct CDR3 sequences on record, 37% of them singletons. The top ten clones comprise about 6% of the sample. The specimen sequenced was peripheral blood. These receptors were taken from a woman aged 40 to 50 with Graves' ophthalmopathy. Donor details come from another sample of the same person, matched by shared clones.

This clonotype has a count of ten or more. The rearrangement joins TRBV24-1 to TRBJ2-7, with 9 bases identical to TRBD1. Germline trimming cut 4 bases from V and 5 bases from J; bases unmatched to any gene: 5. This CDR3 is built from 14 residues. Germline V gene sequence: CDR1 KGHDR, CDR2 SFDVKD. In DNA form, the CDR3 reads TGTGCCACCAGTGACGGACAGGGGAGGGACGAGCAGTACTTC. It is translated as CATSDGQGRDEQYF.

J is TRBJ1-1 and V is TRBV6-5; a possible D gene is TRBD1 (6 bases). V was shortened by 5 bases and J by 6 bases, with 13 bases between the two germline ends. The germline V gene encodes CDR1 MNHEY and CDR2 SVGAGI. The CDR3 totals 13 residues. The CDR3 nucleotides read TGTGCCAGCAGTAACACAGGGATTTCTGAAGCTTTCTTT. Translating gives CASSNTGISEAFF.

The chain carries TRBV27 and TRBJ1-1, with D tentatively TRBD1 (5 bases). This CDR3 contains 14 residues. Per germline, CDR1 MNHEY and CDR2 SMNVEV (reference sequence). The V gene lost 2 bases and the J gene lost 5 bases, with 12 bases spanning the gap. The CDR3 DNA sequence: TGTGCCAGCAGTTTAAATTCGGCAGGGACTGAAGCTTTCTTT. Its protein is CASSLNSAGTEAFF.

This clonotype was seen at least ten times. V and J are TRBV6-5 and TRBJ1-1; D gene unclear. This CDR3 is 14 amino acids long. Germline V lookup: CDR1 MNHEY, CDR2 SVGAGI. The V end was cut by 0 bases, the J end by 8 bases, with 13 bases between. Here the CDR3 reads CASSYSMVSEEAFF. The DNA for the CDR3 is TGTGCCAGCAGTTACTCGATGGTCTCTGAAGAAGCTTTCTTT.

This clonotype has at least ten counts. V usage is TRBV7-8 and J usage is TRBJ1-1; D perhaps matches TRBD1 (6 bases). With 2 bases removed from V and 1 base from J, the gap between germline ends came to 14 bases. The CDR3 spans 16 residues. The germline V gene encodes CDR1 SGHVS and CDR2 FQNEAQ. CDR3 sequence reads: CASSLSPDSENTEAFF. The CDR3 DNA reads as TGTGCCAGCAGCTTATCCCCGGACAGTGAGAACACTGAAGCTTTCTTT.

This chain connects TRBV28 to TRBJ2-1, with D possibly being TRBD1 or TRBD2 (7 bases each). Germline V gene sequence: CDR1 MDHEN, CDR2 SYDVKM. V was trimmed by 6 bases and J by 4 bases, leaving 16 bases between them. There are 15 residues in the CDR3. As DNA, the CDR3 is TGTGCCAGCAGGTTCAGGGGGGGGGCTTACAATGAGCAGTTCTTC. As protein: CASRFRGGAYNEQFF. Variable domain in full (rest from reference TRBV28 and TRBJ2-1): DVKVTQSSRYLVKRTGEKVFLECVQDMDHENMFWYRQDPGLGLRLIYFSYDVKMKEKGDIPEGYSVSREKKERFSLILESASTNQTSMYLCASRFRGGAYNEQFFGPGTRLTVL.

For the CDR3, the DNA is TGTGCCAGCAGCTTAACGACTTACCGGTGGTCGACTGAAGCTTTCTTT. As protein: CASSLTTYRWSTEAFF. This rearrangement joins TRBV7-2 to TRBJ1-1; no clear D gene. The length of the CDR3 is 16 residues. Germline loops: CDR1 SGHTA, CDR2 FQGNSA. Trimming pared 2 bases from V and 5 bases from J, leaving 18 bases between.

This chain links TRBV28 with TRBJ2-7, with a weak D call TRBD2 (5 bases). This CDR3 contains 14 residues. Germline values: CDR1 MDHEN, CDR2 SYDVKM. V lost 3 bases to trimming and J lost 6 bases, with 15 bases between them. CDR3 loop: CASSFIGDSSEQYF. CDR3 nucleotides: TGTGCCAGCAGTTTCATCGGGGATTCCAGCGAGCAGTACTTC. The full variable domain, completed using reference TRBV28 and TRBJ2-7, is DVKVTQSSRYLVKRTGEKVFLECVQDMDHENMFWYRQDPGLGLRLIYFSYDVKMKEKGDIPEGYSVSREKKERFSLILESASTNQTSMYLCASSFIGDSSEQYFGPGTRLTVT.

The table lists this clonotype with many counts. The chain combines TRBV2 with TRBJ1-5, with D tentatively TRBD1 (5 bases). The germline V gene encodes CDR1 SNHLY and CDR2 FYNNEI. Deletions cut 3 bases from V and 5 bases from J, with 14 bases between. This CDR3 spans 15 amino acids. CDR3 sequence: CASSEWGRGDQPQHF. The CDR3 nucleotides read TGTGCCAGCAGTGAGTGGGGGAGAGGGGATCAGCCCCAGCATTTT. The whole variable domain, filled in from reference TRBV2 and TRBJ1-5, reads EPEVTQTPSHQVTQMGQEVILRCVPISNHLYFYWYRQILGQKVEFLVSFYNNEISEKSEIFDDQFSVERPDGSNFTLKIRSTKLEDSAMYFCASSEWGRGDQPQHFGDGTRLSIL.

A single count supports this clonotype. The chain employs TRBV12-3 or TRBV12-4 and TRBJ1-6, with a weak D call TRBD1 (6 bases). V dropped 6 bases and J dropped 10 bases, with 16 bases sitting between them. The CDR3 runs to 14 residues. CDR3 in DNA: TGTGCCAGCAGGCAAGAACAGGGAGGGTCACCCCTCCACTTT. This codes for CASRQEQGGSPLHF.

This clonotype was detected many times. The chain links TRBV6-6 to TRBJ1-1; tentatively, D is TRBD1 (5 bases). From germline, CDR1 is MNHNY and CDR2 SVGAGI (reference sequence). The CDR3 has 16 amino acids. V was shortened by 0 bases and J by 3 bases, with 14 bases between the two germline ends. The CDR3 bases are TGTGCCAGCAGTTACTCCCCGGGGCTAAGGGACACTGAAGCTTTCTTT. It codes for CASSYSPGLRDTEAFF.

This clonotype was counted many times. The V gene is TRBV6-5, the J gene TRBJ2-3; D uncertain. V gave up 4 bases and J gave up 3 bases, with 11 bases separating them. CDR3 length equals 14 residues. Germline lookup yields CDR1 MNHEY and CDR2 SVGAGI. The CDR3 reads CASSSGVVTDTQYF. The CDR3 nucleotides are TGTGCCAGCAGTTCTGGAGTCGTTACAGATACGCAGTATTTT.

This clonotype was detected many times. The chain is built from TRBV4-1 and TRBJ2-2; D may match TRBD1 or TRBD2 (5 bases each). V was trimmed by 4 bases and J by 0 bases, leaving 15 bases between them. The length of the CDR3 is 17 residues. Germline V gene data show CDR1 as MGHRA and CDR2 as YSYEKL. CDR3 DNA: TGCGCCAGCAGCCTAGTTCCCGGGACGACGAACACCGGGGAGCTGTTTTTT. Its protein is CASSLVPGTTNTGELFF.

This clonotype was observed at least ten times. This chain links TRBV28 with TRBJ1-2; D may be TRBD1 (5 bases). The CDR3 consists of 15 residues. V dropped 8 bases and J dropped 2 bases, with 18 bases sitting between them. The germline V gene encodes CDR1 MDHEN and CDR2 SYDVKM. CDR3 DNA sequence: TGTGCCAGCCTCGACGGGGGAGGGAACAACTATGGCTACACCTTC. Translating it yields CASLDGGGNNYGYTF.

This clonotype was found many times. The chain joins TRBV30 to TRBJ1-6, with D hard to call. The CDR3 is 15 residues long. The ends were cut back, 0 bases at V and 8 bases at J, with 14 bases in the middle. Germline-derived CDR1 and CDR2 are GTSNPN and SVGIG (reference sequence). The CDR3 coding sequence is TGTGCCTGGAGTGTACGTGCCAGGTCGGATTCACCCCTCCACTTT. Residues: CAWSVRARSDSPLHF.

This clonotype is a singleton in its sample. The chain couples TRBV19 to TRBJ1-1; D uncertain. Trimming left V 3 bases short and J 0 bases short, with 8 bases between. The CDR3 length is 14 residues. CDR1 LNHDA and CDR2 SQIVND come from the germline V gene (reference sequence). The CDR3: CASSIPGMNTEAFF. In nucleotides, the CDR3 is TGTGCCAGTAGTATCCCCGGGATGAACACTGAAGCTTTCTTT.

The chain has TRBV5-1 and TRBJ2-5, with D tentatively TRBD1 or TRBD2 (7 bases each). Germline V lookup: CDR1 SGHRS, CDR2 YFSETQ. The V and J ends lost 6 bases and 1 base respectively, with 13 bases between them. The CDR3 consists of 14 residues. The CDR3: CASKRDSFQETQYF. DNA of the CDR3: TGCGCCAGCAAGCGGGACAGCTTCCAAGAGACCCAGTACTTC.

This clonotype was seen more than once but under ten times. The V call is TRBV12-3 or TRBV12-4, the J call TRBJ1-1; D is undetermined. The V end was cut by 7 bases, the J end by 5 bases, with 17 bases between. The length of the CDR3 is 14 residues. CDR3 sequence reads: CASTPHRRVTEAFF. DNA of the CDR3: TGTGCCAGCACTCCGCATAGGCGGGTTACTGAAGCTTTCTTT.

The V gene is TRBV28, the J gene TRBJ1-1; TRBD1 agrees at 11 bases. The junction had 8 bases not matched to a gene; V was cut back by 3 bases and J by 11 bases. Germline CDR1 reads MDHEN; CDR2 reads SYDVKM. The CDR3 is 14 residues long. This chain's CDR3 is CASSFAAGTGGAFF. Here the CDR3 DNA reads TGTGCCAGCAGTTTCGCAGCCGGGACAGGGGGGGCTTTCTTT.